Presented here are 28 T cell receptor beta chains from one specimen sequenced in a study of regulatory T cells in long-lasting Graves disease. Time point in this sample: newly diagnosed GD, antithyroid drugs for less than 3 months. Researchers made the TCR library from RNA that was extracted from PBMCs. Relying on iRepertoire HTBI primers and Arm-PCR of CDR3 regions, the team built TCR beta libraries. TCRdb passed the multiplex PCR reads through MiXCR, listing each CDR3 protein once. The sample has roughly 380,000 distinct CDR3 sequences, around a sixth seen once. The material sequenced was peripheral blood mononuclear cells (PBMCs), taken at new diagnosis, from a patient treated with antithyroid drugs. These receptors originate from a female donor with Graves disease.

The rearrangement joins TRBV19 to TRBJ2-1, with D perhaps matching TRBD2 (5 bases). Germline loops: CDR1 LNHDA, CDR2 SQIVND (reference sequence). There are 13 residues in the CDR3. V gave up 3 bases and J gave up 9 bases, with 12 bases separating them. In DNA, the CDR3 is TGTGCCAGTAGTATTGTCTCGGGGAGTGAGCAGTTCTTC. Translation gives CASSIVSGSEQFF.

This clonotype was counted many times. The chain couples TRBV18 to TRBJ2-7; TRBD2 matches at 10 bases. The CDR3 covers 14 residues. CDR1 is KGHSH and CDR2 is LQKENI in the germline V gene. J was trimmed by 2 bases and V by 6 bases; bases with no gene match: 4. CDR3 bases: TGTGCCAGCTCTCCCGGGACTAGCGCCTACGAGCAGTACTTC. Translated, it gives CASSPGTSAYEQYF.

This clonotype came up many times. The genes are TRBV3-1 and TRBJ2-5; D assignment may be TRBD1 or TRBD2 (7 bases each). V was cut by 4 bases and J by 5 bases, with 14 bases left in between. Germline assignment: CDR1 LGHDT and CDR2 YNNKEL (reference sequence). The CDR3 loop spans 14 amino acids. CDR3 sequence: CASSLPGGGETQYF. In DNA form, the CDR3 reads TGTGCCAGCAGCCTTCCAGGGGGGGGGGAGACCCAGTACTTC.

This clonotype was counted many times. This chain connects TRBV10-3 to TRBJ2-7, with TRBD2 matching over 9 bases. The germline V gene encodes CDR1 ENHRY and CDR2 SYGVKD. J gave up 5 bases and V 6 bases, and 8 bases lay outside the gene matches. The CDR3 has 14 amino acids. As DNA, the CDR3 is TGTGCCATCAGGGCGGGAGGGCCTCGAGACGAGCAGTACTTC. Translated: CAIRAGGPRDEQYF.

This clonotype was seen repeatedly, ten times or more. The chain links TRBV7-2 to TRBJ2-1; D is ambiguous. The CDR3 extends over 15 amino acids. V was shortened by 1 base and J by 7 bases, with 14 bases between the two germline ends. Germline V CDR1 and CDR2: SGHTA, FQGNSA. The CDR3 here is CASSLEAIGKNEQFF. The CDR3 DNA reads as TGTGCCAGCAGCTTAGAAGCTATCGGAAAAAATGAGCAGTTCTTC.

At least ten counts were recorded for this clonotype. This rearrangement joins TRBV9 to TRBJ1-1, with 8 bases fitting TRBD1. The J segment lost 4 bases and the V segment lost 3 bases, leaving 11 bases of the junction unmatched. This CDR3 has 16 amino acids. Germline values: CDR1 SGDLS, CDR2 YYNGEE. The CDR3 is CASSGWNRDRITEAFF. DNA for the CDR3: TGTGCCAGCAGCGGCTGGAATAGGGACAGGATCACTGAAGCTTTCTTT.

The chain uses TRBV4-1 and TRBJ1-5; D unclear. The CDR3 has 15 residues. The V gene's germline CDR1 is MGHRA and CDR2 YSYEKL. V was shortened by 1 base and J by 0 bases, with 7 bases between the two germline ends. CDR3 bases: TGCGCCAGCAGCCAAGGGACGTTTAGCAATCAGCCCCAGCATTTT. As protein: CASSQGTFSNQPQHF.

This clonotype came up a few times. This chain uses TRBV6-2 or TRBV6-3 with TRBJ2-7, with a possible D match to TRBD1 (5 bases). The CDR3 covers 14 residues. V dropped 6 bases and J dropped 2 bases, with 14 bases sitting between them. The germline V gene encodes CDR1 MNHEY and CDR2 SVGEGT. In nucleotides, the CDR3 is TGTGCCAGCAGAGGCCGAACAGGCACCTACGAGCAGTACTTC. It yields the protein CASRGRTGTYEQYF.

This clonotype was recorded at least ten times. This sequence joins TRBV2 and TRBJ1-5, with D unclear. Trimming cost V 4 bases and J 8 bases, with 15 bases left between them. Germline V gives CDR1 SNHLY, CDR2 FYNNEI. The CDR3 totals 14 residues. CDR3 sequence (DNA): TGTGCCAGCAGTGCTACAAATGGATTGAAGCCCCAGCATTTT. Protein sequence: CASSATNGLKPQHF.

J is TRBJ2-5 and V is TRBV7-2; 7 bases agree with TRBD1. CDR1 SGHTA and CDR2 FQGNSA come from the germline V gene. The CDR3 sequence is 13 residues long. V shed 1 base, J shed 7 bases, and the junction held 3 bases outside the gene matches. In nucleotides, the CDR3 is TGTGCCAGCAGCTTAGATTCAGGGGGGACCCAGTACTTC. This codes for CASSLDSGGTQYF.

In this sample, this clonotype turned up many times. This chain connects TRBV15 to TRBJ1-1; 7 nucleotides align to TRBD1. The germline CDR1 and CDR2 sequences are LNHNV and YYDKDF (reference sequence). V dropped 1 base and J dropped 7; count of bases not matched to a gene: 3. The CDR3 length is 13 residues. CDR3 bases: TGTGCCACCAGCAGAGTGACAGGGAGTGAAGCTTTCTTT. Protein: CATSRVTGSEAFF.

This clonotype occurred many times. The genes are TRBV30 and TRBJ1-2, with 9 bases lining up with TRBD1. This CDR3 has 14 amino acids. Germline assignment: CDR1 GTSNPN and CDR2 SVGIG (reference sequence). Unmatched junction bases numbered 10, after V lost 3 bases and J lost 8 bases. The CDR3 sequence is CAWSRDRATVGYTF. CDR3 bases: TGTGCCTGGAGCCGGGACAGGGCGACTGTCGGCTACACCTTC.

This clonotype was observed many times. The chain links TRBV7-2 to TRBJ2-7, with D possibly being TRBD1 or TRBD2 (5 bases each). The CDR3 covers 15 residues. V was trimmed by 5 bases and J by 3 bases, leaving 17 bases between them. CDR1 and CDR2 (germline): SGHTA, FQGNSA. The CDR3 sequence: CASSPAGWGYYEQYF. In nucleotides, the CDR3 is TGTGCCAGCAGCCCCGCGGGTTGGGGCTACTACGAGCAGTACTTC.

There are many counts of this clonotype. This chain joins TRBV7-9 and TRBJ1-5; D uncertain. Trimming shortened V by 0 bases and J by 5 bases, and 11 bases separated the two germline ends. The CDR3 is made up of 15 amino acids. Germline V CDR1 and CDR2: SEHNR, FQNEAQ (reference sequence). CDR3 bases: TGTGCCAGCAGCTTAGCAGGGATCCCTGATCAGCCCCAGCATTTT. Its translation: CASSLAGIPDQPQHF.

This clonotype was seen repeatedly, ten times or more. The chain uses TRBV7-2 and TRBJ2-7; maybe TRBD2 (5 bases). V dropped 0 bases and J dropped 4 bases, with 13 bases sitting between them. This CDR3 spans 15 amino acids. Germline V CDR1 and CDR2: SGHTA, FQGNSA. In nucleotides, the CDR3 is TGTGCCAGCAGCTTAGCGGTGGGGAGTTGGTACGAGCAGTACTTC. This gives the protein CASSLAVGSWYEQYF. Drawing the rest from reference TRBV7-2 and TRBJ2-7, the complete variable domain is GAGVSQSPSNKVTEKGKDVELRCDPISGHTALYWYRQSLGQGLEFLIYFQGNSAPDKSGLPSDRFSAERTGGSVSTLTIQRTQQEDSAVYLCASSLAVGSWYEQYFGPGTRLTVT.

This clonotype was counted at least ten times. The V call is TRBV10-3, the J call TRBJ1-5; TRBD1 is a possible D gene (6 bases). The germline V gene has CDR1 ENHRY and CDR2 SYGVKD. Trimming left V 3 bases short and J 6 bases short, with 15 bases between. This CDR3 has 15 residues. CDR3 amino acids: CAISDTGGQGQPQHF. The DNA for the CDR3 is TGTGCCATCAGTGACACCGGGGGGCAGGGTCAGCCCCAGCATTTT.

The V and J genes are TRBV20-1 and TRBJ2-7, with 7 bases that match TRBD2. Germline CDR1 DFQATT, CDR2 SNEGSKA (reference sequence). J was trimmed by 4 bases and V by 3 bases; bases with no gene match: 9. This CDR3 is 14 amino acids long. CDR3 in amino acids: CSARSSGAPYEQYF. The DNA for the CDR3 is TGCAGTGCTAGGTCTAGCGGAGCCCCTTACGAGCAGTACTTC.

This clonotype was counted between two and nine times. The chain is built from TRBV5-1 and TRBJ1-3; D not resolved. The CDR3 is 10 residues long. V shed 10 bases and J shed 2 bases, with 4 bases lying between them. CDR1 and CDR2 from the germline V gene are SGHRS and YFSETQ. CDR3 in DNA: TGCGCCGAGGCTGGAAACACCATATATTTT. Translated: CAEAGNTIYF.

This clonotype appeared many times. The chain recombines TRBV4-1 with TRBJ2-1, with 8 bases that match TRBD1. The V gene end was trimmed by 1 base and the J gene end by 8 bases; junction bases not matched to a gene: 13. The germline V gene has CDR1 MGHRA and CDR2 YSYEKL. The CDR3 loop spans 17 amino acids. The CDR3 reads CASSQAFRRDRHYEQFF. The CDR3 DNA sequence: TGCGCCAGCAGCCAAGCATTTAGGCGGGACAGGCACTATGAGCAGTTCTTC.

In this sample, this clonotype turned up many times. This rearrangement joins TRBV18 to TRBJ1-2; D unclear. The CDR3 sequence is 13 residues long. V lost 2 bases and J lost 2, with 6 bases in between. Germline V gene data show CDR1 as KGHSH and CDR2 as LQKENI. DNA for the CDR3: TGTGCCAGCTCACCAGACACGAACTATGGCTACACCTTC. Protein product: CASSPDTNYGYTF.

The gene calls are TRBV15 and TRBJ1-3; D is perhaps TRBD1 (5 bases). The CDR3 has 13 residues. Trimming pared 3 bases from V and 2 bases from J, leaving 5 bases between. CDR1 and CDR2 from the germline V gene are LNHNV and YYDKDF (reference sequence). CDR3 sequence (DNA): TGTGCCACCAGCAGGGACACTGGAAACACCATATATTTT. Translated: CATSRDTGNTIYF.

The sample holds a few counts of this clonotype. The V call is TRBV5-5, the J call TRBJ2-2; D ambiguous. The CDR3 totals 15 residues. V was shortened by 0 bases and J by 7 bases, with 13 bases between the two germline ends. In germline, CDR1 is SGHKS, CDR2 YYEKEE (reference sequence). CDR3 nucleotide sequence: TGTGCCAGCAGCTTGGAAGGGTTTAGATACGGGGAGCTGTTTTTT. Translating it yields CASSLEGFRYGELFF.

This clonotype showed up many times. This chain links TRBV5-1 with TRBJ2-3; D tentatively fits TRBD1 or TRBD2 (6 bases each). CDR1 and CDR2 from the germline V gene are SGHRS and YFSETQ. The CDR3 has 14 amino acids. V lost 3 bases and J 3 bases, leaving 11 bases between the germline ends. The CDR3 nucleotides read TGCGCCAGCAGCTACGAGGGGGGTACAGATACGCAGTATTTT. Translated: CASSYEGGTDTQYF.

The chain employs TRBV9 and TRBJ2-4; D call uncertain. V was pared by 0 bases and J by 2 bases, with 6 bases between. The CDR3 is 14 amino acids. Looked up from germline, CDR1 is SGDLS and CDR2 is YYNGEE. This CDR3 is CASSVVSPKNIQYF. CDR3 sequence (DNA): TGTGCCAGCAGCGTAGTTTCCCCCAAAAACATTCAGTACTTC.

At least ten counts were recorded for this clonotype. The CDR3 nucleotides read TGTGCTTCAGCAAGGATGGGGGCGAACACCGGGGAGCTGTTTTTT. Its protein product is CASARMGANTGELFF. The chain is built from TRBV6-1 and TRBJ2-2, with D perhaps TRBD1 or TRBD2 (5 bases each). The CDR3 is 15 residues long. Germline V lookup: CDR1 MNHNS, CDR2 SASEGT.

This clonotype was seen ten or more times. CDR3 nucleotide sequence: TGTGCCAGCAGCCTACAGAAGTCCATTAATGAAAAACTGTTTTTT. Translating gives CASSLQKSINEKLFF. The chain joins TRBV7-9 to TRBJ1-4; unclear D gene. V was clipped by 5 bases and J by 4 bases, with 14 bases between them. CDR1 and CDR2 from the germline V gene are SEHNR and FQNEAQ (reference sequence). The CDR3 length is 15 residues. The full variable domain, rest sourced from reference TRBV7-9 and TRBJ1-4, is DTGVSQNPRHKITKRGQNVTFRCDPISEHNRLYWYRQTLGQGPEFLTYFQNEAQLEKSRLLSDRFSAERPKGSFSTLEIQRTEQGDSAMYLCASSLQKSINEKLFFGSGTQLSVL.

The rearrangement joins TRBV28 to TRBJ2-7, with TRBD2 identical over 9 bases. Germline-derived CDR1 and CDR2 are MDHEN and SYDVKM. There are 14 residues in the CDR3. The J segment lost 6 bases and the V segment lost 6 bases, leaving 9 bases of the junction unmatched. As DNA, the CDR3 is TGTGCCAGCAGCACAGGGGCTAGCGGGGCCGAGCAGTACTTC. It translates to CASSTGASGAEQYF. The complete variable domain, with remaining parts taken from reference TRBV28 and TRBJ2-7, reads DVKVTQSSRYLVKRTGEKVFLECVQDMDHENMFWYRQDPGLGLRLIYFSYDVKMKEKGDIPEGYSVSREKKERFSLILESASTNQTSMYLCASSTGASGAEQYFGPGTRLTVT.

This clonotype has ten or more counts. The chain is built from TRBV5-1 and TRBJ1-4, with no clear D. V lost 1 base and J lost 4, with 8 bases in between. Germline CDR1 is SGHRS and CDR2 is YFSETQ. CDR3 size: 14 residues. The CDR3 DNA reads TGCGCCAGCAGCTTGAAGGAGGGTAATGAAAAACTGTTTTTT. Its protein product is CASSLKEGNEKLFF.